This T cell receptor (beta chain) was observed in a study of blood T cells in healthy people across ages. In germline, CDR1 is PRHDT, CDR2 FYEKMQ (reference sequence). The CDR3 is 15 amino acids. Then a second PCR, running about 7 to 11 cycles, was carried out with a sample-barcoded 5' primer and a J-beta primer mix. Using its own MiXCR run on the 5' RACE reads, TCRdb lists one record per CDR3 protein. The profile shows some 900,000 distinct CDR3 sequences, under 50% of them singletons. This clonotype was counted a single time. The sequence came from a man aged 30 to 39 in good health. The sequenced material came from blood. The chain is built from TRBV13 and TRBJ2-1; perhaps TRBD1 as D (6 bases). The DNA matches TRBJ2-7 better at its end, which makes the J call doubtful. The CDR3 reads CASSDRDKGRSEQYF. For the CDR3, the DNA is TGTGCCAGCAGCGACCGGGACAAGGGGCGTTCTGAGCAGTACTTC.